This T cell receptor beta chain appears in the sequencing data of a study of CD8 T cells in ankylosing spondylitis. Study-level results: Both synovial fluid and blood in reactive arthritis had previously been reported to carry some motif variants. What appeared characteristic of ankylosing spondylitis blood was a TCR beta motif of several highly homologous variants.

This CDR3 has 16 amino acids. V was shortened by 3 bases and J by 4 bases, with 16 bases between the two germline ends. The germline V gene encodes CDR1 ENHRY and CDR2 SYGVKD. As concerns this clonotype: Its specificity is unknown.

As the method for making TCR beta libraries, quantitative 5'-RACE with molecular barcodes was used. MiXCR, applied by TCRdb to the 5' RACE reads, yields one record per CDR3 protein. The profile shows 30,000 to 45,000 distinct CDR3 sequences, around 15% of them singletons. Specimen: synovial fluid, either unsorted or a sorted T cell fraction (not recorded which). This clonotype originated in a male donor with ankylosing spondylitis. The J gene is TRBJ1-5, the V gene TRBV10-3; D is perhaps TRBD1 (5 bases). The CDR3 loop is CAISDSGTDINQPQHF. The CDR3 coding sequence is TGTGCCATCAGTGACTCCGGGACGGATATTAATCAGCCCCAGCATTTT.